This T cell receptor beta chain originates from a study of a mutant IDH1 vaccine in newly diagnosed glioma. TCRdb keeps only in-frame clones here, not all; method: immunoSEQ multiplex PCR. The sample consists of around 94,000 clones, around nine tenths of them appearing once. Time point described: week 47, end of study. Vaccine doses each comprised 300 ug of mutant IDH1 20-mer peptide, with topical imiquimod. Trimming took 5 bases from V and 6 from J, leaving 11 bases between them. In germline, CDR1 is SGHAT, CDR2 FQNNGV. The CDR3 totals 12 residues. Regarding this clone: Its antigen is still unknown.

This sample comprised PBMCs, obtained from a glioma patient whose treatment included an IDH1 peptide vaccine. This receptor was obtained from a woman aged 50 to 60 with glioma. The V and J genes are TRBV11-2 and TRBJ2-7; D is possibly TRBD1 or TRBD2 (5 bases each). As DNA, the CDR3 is TGTGCCAGCAGCGCCGGGACCTTCGAGCAGTACTTC. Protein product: CASSAGTFEQYF.